This TCR beta chain was recorded in a study of blood T cell repertoires in COVID-19. Study at large: T cells, B-cell-depleted T cells, or PBMCs provided the cDNA or gDNA that served as material.

The ends were cut back, 4 bases at V and 0 bases at J, with 10 bases in the middle. The CDR3 is 16 amino acids. Per germline, CDR1 PRHDT and CDR2 FYEKMQ (reference sequence). The table came from immunoSEQ multiplex PCR; TCRdb's copy has only in-frame clones and leaves some out. The sample lists about 33,000 clones, 78% occurring once. The table lists this clone with a count of one. The chain recombines TRBV13 with TRBJ2-6; D may be TRBD1 (6 bases). Specimen: peripheral blood. The TCR was taken from an elderly man with acute or convalescent COVID-19. The CDR3 reads CASSSQGRSGANVLTF. CDR3 bases: TGTGCCAGCAGCTCACAGGGCCGCTCTGGGGCCAACGTCCTGACTTTC. Together with reference TRBV13 and TRBJ2-6, the CDR3 gives the full variable domain: AAGVIQSPRHLIKEKRETATLKCYPIPRHDTVYWYQQGPGQDPQFLISFYEKMQSDKGSIPDRFSAQQFSDYHSELNMSSLELGDSALYFCASSSQGRSGANVLTFGAGSRLTVL.